Presented here are 13 T cell receptor beta chains from one specimen sequenced in a study of T cell responses to AZD1222 COVID-19 vaccine (dated by TCRdb to the early 2020s). The time point label here, explained by the study, means: baseline before first vaccination. To prepare the library, the immunoSEQ multiplex PCR assay was applied. Held by TCRdb, this immuneACCESS table contains in-frame sequences only and omits some clones. Under half of the omission traces to an unresolved V gene where checked; the cause of the rest is unknown. This sample has about 170,000 clones in its table, and more than 80% of those were observed once. About 3.9% of the sample belongs to the ten largest clones. The starting material was peripheral blood, obtained on day 0 of AZD1222 vaccination. The receptors come from an adult in good health.

The genes are TRBV4-1 and TRBJ1-2; D call uncertain. The CDR3 loop spans 14 amino acids. V gave up 0 bases and J gave up 4 bases, with 9 bases separating them. Germline V gene sequence: CDR1 MGHRA, CDR2 YSYEKL. The CDR3 bases are TGCGCCAGCAGCCAAGATTACGAAGCCTATGGCTACACCTTC. This gives the protein CASSQDYEAYGYTF.

The chain is built from TRBV5-1 and TRBJ1-2, with D tentatively TRBD1 (6 bases). The CDR3 extends over 14 amino acids. Deletions cut 1 base from V and 6 bases from J, with 13 bases between. CDR1 is SGHRS and CDR2 is YFSETQ in the germline V gene. The CDR3 nucleotides are TGCGCCAGCAGCTTGAGGGGGGCGCCTAATGGCTACACCTTC. This codes for CASSLRGAPNGYTF.

This clone was seen once. The gene calls are TRBV19 and TRBJ1-1; tentatively, D is TRBD1 (6 bases). V was pared by 6 bases and J by 4 bases, with 18 bases between. Looked up from germline, CDR1 is LNHDA and CDR2 is SQIVND (reference sequence). The CDR3 has 15 residues. The CDR3 DNA is TGTGCCAGTAGCCTCGGGGGGCTTGGGGGCACTGAAGCTTTCTTT. Its protein product is CASSLGGLGGTEAFF.

This clone has only a few counts. This chain uses TRBV6-1 with TRBJ1-6; a weak D match, TRBD1 (5 bases). V was cut by 2 bases and J by 15 bases, with 20 bases left in between. The germline gives CDR1 MNHNS, CDR2 SASEGT. The CDR3 extends over 15 amino acids. The CDR3 spells CASSEMPGTESVLHF. The CDR3 DNA reads as TGTGCCAGCAGTGAAATGCCCGGGACCGAGAGTGTCCTCCACTTT.

The V gene is TRBV5-4, the J gene TRBJ2-2; TRBD1 might be the D (5 bases). The germline CDR1 and CDR2 sequences are SGHNT and YYREEE (reference sequence). The CDR3 is 15 amino acids. Trimming shortened V by 9 bases and J by 0 bases, and 15 bases separated the two germline ends. CDR3 in DNA: TGTGCCACCCACAATAGGGGAACGAACACCGGGGAGCTGTTTTTT. Its translation is CATHNRGTNTGELFF.

The chain uses TRBV6-1 and TRBJ2-7, with TRBD2 matching 8 bases. Trimming cost V 0 bases and J 2 bases; bases outside gene matches: 6. CDR3 length: 16 residues. The germline gives CDR1 MNHNS, CDR2 SASEGT. Written as DNA, the CDR3 is TGTGCCAGCAGTGAAGCGCTTCCGGGGGGGCCCTACGAGCAGTACTTC. Encoded protein: CASSEALPGGPYEQYF.

CDR3 protein: CASSESGARTDTQYF. The CDR3 nucleotides read TGTGCCAGCAGCGAAAGCGGGGCCCGCACAGATACGCAGTATTTT. The chain combines TRBV3-1 (or the pseudogene TRBV3-2) with TRBJ2-3, with 7 bases lining up with TRBD2. Trimming at V came to 5 bases and at J to 1 base, leaving 6 bases not matched to a gene. The CDR3 runs 15 residues. Germline CDR1 and CDR2: LGHDT and YNNKEL (reference sequence).

The chain couples TRBV19 to TRBJ1-3, with 7 bases lining up with TRBD1. The length of the CDR3 is 16 residues. The germline V gene encodes CDR1 LNHDA and CDR2 SQIVND (reference sequence). After removal of 7 bases from V and 0 bases from J, the junction contained 9 bases not matched to a gene. CDR3 protein: CASTWTGIVSGNTIYF. The CDR3 DNA reads TGTGCCAGTACCTGGACAGGAATCGTCTCTGGAAACACCATATATTTT.

The chain links TRBV5-1 to TRBJ2-3; 7 positions match TRBD2. The CDR3 length is 15 residues. Losses at the gene ends were 1 base for V and 3 bases for J; bases not matched to a gene: 5. Germline loops: CDR1 SGHRS, CDR2 YFSETQ. The CDR3 nucleotides read TGCGCCAGCAGCTTGTCGGTCGGGGGGACAGATACGCAGTATTTT. This gives the protein CASSLSVGGTDTQYF.

The chain combines TRBV7-8 with TRBJ2-7, with D perhaps matching TRBD2 (6 bases). Between the trimmed V and J ends, which lost 8 bases and 5 bases, there was a span of 22 bases. The germline gives CDR1 SGHVS, CDR2 FQNEAQ. This CDR3 has 15 residues. CDR3 sequence: CASGQGQGGLHEQYF. CDR3 in DNA: TGTGCCAGCGGCCAGGGTCAGGGAGGCCTCCACGAGCAGTACTTC.

The chain combines TRBV12-3 or TRBV12-4 with TRBJ2-2, with D perhaps matching TRBD2 (5 bases). The CDR3 is 12 amino acids. V shed 10 bases and J shed 7 bases, with 13 bases lying between them. The CDR3 DNA is TGTGCCACCACGGAGAGGGACGGGGAGCTGTTTTTT. Translating it yields CATTERDGELFF.

The J gene is TRBJ2-1, the V gene TRBV5-1; no clear D gene. The V end lost 3 bases, the J end lost 4 bases, and 11 bases lay between the germline ends. From germline, CDR1 is SGHRS and CDR2 YFSETQ. The CDR3 runs to 14 residues. The chain's CDR3 is CASSSGVGYNEQFF. DNA for the CDR3: TGCGCCAGCAGCTCCGGAGTCGGGTACAATGAGCAGTTCTTC.

The V and J genes are TRBV11-2 and TRBJ1-2; 7 bases fit TRBD1. The CDR3 spans 15 residues. Trimming at V came to 5 bases and at J to 5 bases, leaving 11 bases not matched to a gene. Germline assignment: CDR1 SGHAT and CDR2 FQNNGV. The CDR3 spells CASSRPRQGRYGYTF. DNA of the CDR3: TGTGCCAGCAGCCGCCCCCGACAGGGCCGATATGGCTACACCTTC.